This TCR beta chain came from a study of blood T cell repertoires in COVID-19. Study details: Material from acute and convalescent COVID-19 was sourced from the United States, Italy and Spain. Sample material is recorded as cDNA or gDNA derived from T cells, B-cell-depleted T cells, or PBMCs.

In the authors' workflow: Amplification with reference gene primers provided the estimates of nucleated cell counts. Here immunoSEQ multiplex PCR was the method, and the copy in TCRdb shows in-frame clones only, minus some. V and J calls plus clone size are reproduced from that table; the DNA served to infer D and trimming. This sample has around 51,000 clones; roughly 85% occur once, and the top ten carry just under 3%. Trimming pared 4 bases from V and 9 bases from J, leaving 13 bases between. The germline V gene encodes CDR1 MNHEY and CDR2 SVGAGI. The CDR3 is 14 residues long. The TCR was taken from a woman of 80 years or more with acute or convalescent COVID-19. V and J are TRBV6-5 and TRBJ1-6, with D hard to call. The source material was peripheral blood. CDR3 nucleotide sequence: TGTGCCAGCAGTTCTAGTGAGACGTCTTCACCCCTCCACTTT. Translated: CASSSSETSSPLHF.